This T cell receptor (beta chain) appears in the sequencing data of a study of cytomegalovirus exposure and HLA in healthy donors. The sample holds a few counts of this clone. Its antigen is as yet unknown. In germline, CDR1 is SEHNR, CDR2 FQNEAQ (reference sequence). The V and J ends lost 5 bases and 5 bases respectively, with 13 bases between them. The CDR3 runs to 13 residues. General study results and limits: That first-cohort TCR clusters tended to co-occur in the 95 to 150 validation repertoires was found in a later analysis. Most TCR sequences were rare, but some public TCRs occurred in many donors. Overall, approximately 150 TCR beta chains were annotated as cytomegalovirus-associated.

TCRdb's copy holds only in-frame clones and misses some; the assay was immunoSEQ multiplex PCR. The sample has 200,000 to 300,000 clones; roughly nine tenths are singletons. Among the 110 or so subjects of the validation cohort, separate from the roughly 670-subject first cohort, were the donors. The source of this sequence is a man younger than 30 in good health and CMV-seropositive. Material: PBMCs. The chain recombines TRBV7-9 with TRBJ2-7, with D perhaps assigned TRBD1 or TRBD2 (5 bases each). The CDR3 bases are TGTGCCAGCAGCGGTGGTTTGGGGGACGAGCAGTACTTC. Protein sequence: CASSGGLGDEQYF.